The 5 T cell receptor beta chains given below trace back to one sample, sequenced in a study of technical replicates of blood from a handful of donors. Repertoires were generated with immunoSEQ multiplex PCR, while TCRdb's copy carries only in-frame clones and drops some. Of about 58,000 clones in the sample, 75% to 95% were seen once. The sequencing input was PBMCs. These receptors all come from a human donor in good health. Some clones in this sample may be carry-over from other donors' samples.

The chain employs TRBV5-1 and TRBJ2-5; weak D call: TRBD1 (6 bases). The V gene lost 0 bases and the J gene lost 5 bases, with 11 bases spanning the gap. Germline V gene sequence: CDR1 SGHRS, CDR2 YFSETQ. The CDR3 sequence is 14 residues long. CDR3 DNA: TGCGCCAGCAGCTTGGTCGGGACACGGGAGACCCAGTACTTC. Its translation: CASSLVGTRETQYF.

The chain combines TRBV5-5 with TRBJ2-7, with 8 bases identical to TRBD1. This CDR3 comprises 13 residues. V shed 4 bases, J shed 9 bases, and the junction held 9 bases outside the gene matches. The germline V gene encodes CDR1 SGHKS and CDR2 YYEKEE (reference sequence). The CDR3 DNA follows: TGTGCCAGCAGCATCGGGACAGGAATACGGCAGTACTTC. Its protein product is CASSIGTGIRQYF. Full variable domain (rest looked up from reference TRBV5-5 and TRBJ2-7): DAGVTQSPTHLIKTRGQQVTLRCSPISGHKSVSWYQQVLGQGPQFIFQYYEKEERGRGNFPDRFSARQFPNYSSELNVNALLLGDSALYLCASSIGTGIRQYFGPGTRLTVT.

This clone has a single count. The chain combines TRBV11-2 with TRBJ1-6; TRBD1 agrees at 11 bases. Germline CDR1 SGHAT, CDR2 FQNNGV. There are 17 residues in the CDR3. With 4 bases clipped from V and 6 bases from J, the junction kept 8 bases outside the gene matches. CDR3 protein: CASSWRTGGVGNSPLHF. CDR3 nucleotides: TGTGCCAGCAGCTGGAGGACAGGGGGCGTTGGTAATTCACCCCTCCACTTT. Full variable domain (remainder filled in from reference TRBV11-2 and TRBJ1-6): EAGVAQSPRYKIIEKRQSVAFWCNPISGHATLYWYQQILGQGPKLLIQFQNNGVVDDSQLPKDRFSAERLKGVDSTLKIQPAKLEDSAVYLCASSWRTGGVGNSPLHFGNGTRLTVT.

The rearrangement links TRBV5-1 to TRBJ2-5, with 9 bases aligning to TRBD2. Germline V CDR1 and CDR2: SGHRS, YFSETQ. The CDR3 sequence is 17 residues long. V shed 0 bases and J 2 bases; nucleotides not matched to a gene: 8. Here the CDR3 reads CASSLDPSGVTQETQYF. CDR3 nucleotide sequence: TGCGCCAGCAGCTTGGACCCTAGCGGGGTGACTCAAGAGACCCAGTACTTC.

The chain is built from TRBV4-1 and TRBJ2-7; tentatively, D is TRBD2 (7 bases). The CDR3 runs to 16 residues. The ends were cut back, 1 base at V and 2 bases at J, with 15 bases in the middle. Germline V gene lookup returns CDR1 MGHRA and CDR2 YSYEKL. In nucleotides, the CDR3 is TGCGCCAGCAGCCAAGTCGGGGGGCGACTCCCCTACGAGCAGTACTTC. It codes for CASSQVGGRLPYEQYF.